These T cell receptor beta chains were read from a single sample in a study of T cell responses to AZD1222 COVID-19 vaccine. Here immunoSEQ multiplex PCR was the method, and the copy in TCRdb shows in-frame clones only, minus some. This sample has about 100,000 clones; 70% to 90% occur once, and the top ten carry just over 4%. The source material was peripheral blood, sampled on day 0 of MenACWY control vaccination. The receptor source for this set is an adult in good health. The CDR3 runs from the conserved cysteine through the conserved F or W. D genes are given only for firm matches. For some rows the clone size is stated as once, few or many, or as a class when expanded; others skip it.

v_call,d_call,clone_size,j_call,cdr3_nt,cdr3_aa
TRBV5-4,.,.,TRBJ2-1,TGTGCCAGCAGCTTGAGTTTTGGGACAACCTACAATGAGCAGTTCTTC,CASSLSFGTTYNEQFF
TRBV3-1/TRBV3-2,.,.,TRBJ1-3,TGTGCCAGCAGCCAAGGTAGCTCTGGAAACACCATATATTTT,CASSQGSSGNTIYF
TRBV28,TRBD1,few,TRBJ1-5,TGTGCCAGCAGCTGGCAGGGGGGTTGGAATCAGCCCCAGCATTTT,CASSWQGGWNQPQHF
TRBV29-1,.,.,TRBJ2-5,TGCAGCTCAACCTTTTCGGCAGGAGAGACCCAGTACTTC,CSSTFSAGETQYF
TRBV10-3,.,.,TRBJ1-2,TGTGCCATCAGTGAAACAGTTGGTGGGGGCTACACCTTC,CAISETVGGGYTF
TRBV18,.,.,TRBJ1-2,TGTGCCAGCTCACCAACAGGAGACTATGGCTACACCTTC,CASSPTGDYGYTF
TRBV4-3,.,.,TRBJ1-2,TGCGCCAGCAGCCAAGACCCCAACAGCCTAAACTATGGCTACACCTTC,CASSQDPNSLNYGYTF
TRBV5-1,TRBD2,.,TRBJ2-2,TGCGCCAGCAGGGTCGGAGCGGGGGCGCACACCGGGGAGCTGTTTTTT,CASRVGAGAHTGELFF
TRBV9,.,.,TRBJ2-7,TGTGCCAGCAGCGTAGGTCCGGGTTCCTACGAGCAGTACTTC,CASSVGPGSYEQYF
TRBV7-2,TRBD1,.,TRBJ2-7,TGTGCCAGCAGCTTAGTAGGGACAGGGGGTTTTGAGCAGTACTTC,CASSLVGTGGFEQYF
TRBV7-9,.,.,TRBJ2-2,TGTGCCAGCAGCTTGGGGGCTAGCGGAGAGGGCACCGGGGAGCTGTTTTTT,CASSLGASGEGTGELFF